These 12 T cell receptor beta chains came from one sample sequenced in a study of shared clonotypes between healthy human individuals. Data came from immunoSEQ multiplex PCR; TCRdb stores just in-frame clones and leaves some out. The sample lists about 1.1 million clones; approximately 80% were seen once. The sequencing sample was made of memory CD4+ T cells from PBMCs. The subset was: CD45RA-negative fraction. The receptor set was obtained from a man aged 18 to 29 in good health. Some clones in this sample may be carry-over from other donors' samples.

This clone was recorded a few times. The sample has other DNA sequences that encode this CDR3 too. The chain has TRBV25-1 and TRBJ1-5; D remains unclear. Trimming removed 6 bases at V and 1 base at J, with 7 bases between. CDR3 size: 13 residues. Per germline, CDR1 MGHDK and CDR2 SYGVNS. DNA of the CDR3: TGTGCCAGCAGGGGTCCGAGCAATCAGCCCCAGCATTTT. This encodes CASRGPSNQPQHF.

The V call is TRBV2, the J call TRBJ1-3, with 9 bases aligning to TRBD1. CDR3 length: 15 residues. Looked up from germline, CDR1 is SNHLY and CDR2 is FYNNEI. V shed 5 bases and J 3 bases; nucleotides not matched to a gene: 5. The CDR3 reads CASSSQGAGGNTIYF. As DNA, the CDR3 is TGTGCCAGCAGTTCACAGGGGGCAGGTGGAAACACCATATATTTT.

V and J are TRBV7-8 and TRBJ1-1, with D hard to call. The V gene's germline CDR1 is SGHVS and CDR2 FQNEAQ. This CDR3 spans 15 amino acids. Deletions cut 8 bases from V and 0 bases from J, with 16 bases between. This chain's CDR3 is CASLGLGAMNTEAFF. In DNA form, the CDR3 reads TGTGCCAGCCTAGGTCTGGGTGCGATGAACACTGAAGCTTTCTTT.

The chain uses TRBV28 and TRBJ2-7; tentatively, D is TRBD2 (5 bases). In germline, CDR1 is MDHEN, CDR2 SYDVKM. The CDR3 consists of 15 residues. Trimming shortened V by 5 bases and J by 4 bases, and 18 bases separated the two germline ends. CDR3 sequence: CASSPGAGGVYEQYF. The CDR3 nucleotides read TGTGCCAGCAGTCCAGGCGCGGGCGGTGTGTACGAGCAGTACTTC.

The genes are TRBV28 and TRBJ2-7; 8 bases fit TRBD2. The V and J ends lost 6 bases and 3 bases, in that order; junction bases with no gene match: 10. This CDR3 is 15 amino acids long. From germline, CDR1 is MDHEN and CDR2 SYDVKM. The CDR3 spells CASSSPGTSNYEQYF. DNA for the CDR3: TGTGCCAGCAGCTCCCCCGGGACTAGTAACTACGAGCAGTACTTC.

The gene calls are TRBV7-2 and TRBJ1-4; D is unresolved. Germline V gene lookup returns CDR1 SGHTA and CDR2 FQGNSA. CDR3 length: 13 residues. Trimming took off 2 bases at V and 5 bases at J, with 6 bases between the two ends. Here the CDR3 reads CASSLSVNEKLFF. As DNA, the CDR3 is TGTGCCAGCAGCTTATCAGTAAATGAAAAACTGTTTTTT.

CDR3 sequence (DNA): TGTGCCAGCAGCTTAGACGTCGTTCGTGGGCCCCAGCATTTT. This codes for CASSLDVVRGPQHF. The chain joins TRBV7-8 to TRBJ1-5, with D unresolved. The CDR3 runs 14 residues. V lost 1 base, J lost 9 bases, and 13 bases lay in between. CDR1 is SGHVS and CDR2 is FQNEAQ in the germline V gene.

The genes are TRBV7-2 and TRBJ1-4; tentative D call: TRBD1 (5 bases). The CDR3 spans 13 residues. Between the trimmed V and J ends, which lost 1 base and 13 bases, there was a span of 13 bases. Germline V lookup: CDR1 SGHTA, CDR2 FQGNSA. The CDR3 spells CASSLEPGTGLFF. As DNA, the CDR3 is TGTGCCAGCAGCTTAGAGCCAGGGACGGGACTGTTTTTT.

V and J are TRBV10-1 and TRBJ2-5; D gene ambiguous. CDR1 WNHNN and CDR2 SYGVQD come from the germline V gene (reference sequence). The CDR3 is made up of 15 amino acids. Trimming shortened V by 2 bases and J by 9 bases, and 19 bases separated the two germline ends. CDR3 residues: CASSEAPGPASAQYF. CDR3 sequence (DNA): TGCGCCAGCAGTGAGGCACCCGGACCGGCCTCGGCCCAGTACTTC.

The table lists this clone with a count of one. This chain uses TRBV7-2 with TRBJ2-7, with 7 bases matching TRBD2. The CDR3 is made up of 15 amino acids. The germline CDR1 and CDR2 sequences are SGHTA and FQGNSA. The V segment lost 1 base and the J segment 3 bases; nucleotides outside the gene matches: 6. The CDR3 here is CASSLGGLAVYEQYF. CDR3 coding DNA: TGTGCCAGCAGCTTAGGTGGGCTAGCGGTCTACGAGCAGTACTTC.

The V call is TRBV28, the J call TRBJ1-2, with a possible D match to TRBD1 (5 bases). This CDR3 is 13 amino acids long. V was trimmed by 5 bases and J by 4 bases, leaving 11 bases between them. Looked up from germline, CDR1 is MDHEN and CDR2 is SYDVKM. CDR3 in DNA: TGTGCCAGCAGTGGCTCGGGGACCTATGGCTACACCTTC. This gives the protein CASSGSGTYGYTF.

The gene calls are TRBV30 and TRBJ1-1; D perhaps matches TRBD1 (5 bases). With 0 bases removed from V and 6 bases from J, the gap between germline ends came to 5 bases. Germline V gene lookup returns CDR1 GTSNPN and CDR2 SVGIG (reference sequence). The CDR3 contains 11 residues. CDR3 amino acids: CAWSVGAEAFF. In DNA form, the CDR3 reads TGTGCCTGGAGTGTGGGGGCTGAAGCTTTCTTT.